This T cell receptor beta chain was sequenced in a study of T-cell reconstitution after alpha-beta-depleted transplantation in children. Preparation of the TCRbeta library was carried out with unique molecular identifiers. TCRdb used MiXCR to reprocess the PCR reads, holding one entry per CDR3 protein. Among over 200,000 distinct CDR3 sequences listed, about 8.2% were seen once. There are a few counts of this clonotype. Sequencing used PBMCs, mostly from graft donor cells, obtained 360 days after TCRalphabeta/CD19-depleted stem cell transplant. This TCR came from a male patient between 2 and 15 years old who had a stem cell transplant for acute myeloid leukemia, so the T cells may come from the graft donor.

CDR3 coding DNA: TGCGCCAGCAGTGACGGACTGGGGGAGACCCAGTACTTC. Its translation: CASSDGLGETQYF. The chain uses TRBV10-1 and TRBJ2-5, with a weak D call TRBD2 (5 bases). Trimming left V 3 bases short and J 5 bases short, with 10 bases between. The CDR3 length is 13 residues. CDR1 WNHNN and CDR2 SYGVQD come from the germline V gene (reference sequence).